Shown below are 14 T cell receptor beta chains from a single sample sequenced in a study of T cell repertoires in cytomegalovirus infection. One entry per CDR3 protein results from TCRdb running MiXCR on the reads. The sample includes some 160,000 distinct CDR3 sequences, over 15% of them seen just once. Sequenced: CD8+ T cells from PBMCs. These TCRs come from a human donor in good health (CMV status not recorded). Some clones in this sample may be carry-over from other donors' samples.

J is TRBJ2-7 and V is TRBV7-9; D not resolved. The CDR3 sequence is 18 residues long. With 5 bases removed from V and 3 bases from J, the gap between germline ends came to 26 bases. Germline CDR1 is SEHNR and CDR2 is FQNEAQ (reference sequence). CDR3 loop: CASSPKDPSLGTVYEQYF. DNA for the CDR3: TGTGCCAGCAGCCCAAAGGATCCATCCCTGGGAACGGTCTACGAGCAGTACTTC.

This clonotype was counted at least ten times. CDR3 sequence (DNA): TGTGCCAGCAGCCTTGGGTCCGGGACAGCCTTTTACGAGCAGTACTTC. Residues: CASSLGSGTAFYEQYF. The chain has TRBV12-3 or TRBV12-4 and TRBJ2-7, with 7 nucleotides matching TRBD1. V was pared by 6 bases and J by 4 bases, with 15 bases of the junction left unmatched. The CDR3 runs to 16 residues.

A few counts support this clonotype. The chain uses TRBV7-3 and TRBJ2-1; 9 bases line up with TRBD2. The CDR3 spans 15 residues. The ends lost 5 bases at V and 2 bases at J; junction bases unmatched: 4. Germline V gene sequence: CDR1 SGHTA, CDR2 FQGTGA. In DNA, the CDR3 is TGTGCCAGCAGCGTTAGCGGGAGCCCCTACAATGAGCAGTTCTTC. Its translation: CASSVSGSPYNEQFF.

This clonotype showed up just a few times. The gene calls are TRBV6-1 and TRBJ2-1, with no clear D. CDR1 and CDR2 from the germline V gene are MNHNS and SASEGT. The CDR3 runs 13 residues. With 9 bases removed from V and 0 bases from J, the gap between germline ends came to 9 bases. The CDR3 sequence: CASATSSYNEQFF. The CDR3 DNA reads TGTGCCAGTGCTACGAGCTCCTACAATGAGCAGTTCTTC.

Here the CDR3 reads CASSQVVRRDYGYTF. The CDR3 DNA sequence: TGCGCCAGCAGCCAAGTGGTCAGGCGTGACTATGGCTACACCTTC. The chain employs TRBV4-1 and TRBJ1-2, with unresolved D. V lost 1 base to trimming and J lost 3 bases, with 12 bases between them. This CDR3 has 15 residues. CDR1 MGHRA and CDR2 YSYEKL come from the germline V gene.

DNA of the CDR3: TGCAGTGCTTTAGACCGCCAAGAGACCCAGTACTTC. Protein: CSALDRQETQYF. J is TRBJ2-5 and V is TRBV20-1; D call uncertain. Looked up from germline, CDR1 is DFQATT and CDR2 is SNEGSKA (reference sequence). V was pared by 5 bases and J by 1 base, with 8 bases between. This CDR3 region has 12 residues.

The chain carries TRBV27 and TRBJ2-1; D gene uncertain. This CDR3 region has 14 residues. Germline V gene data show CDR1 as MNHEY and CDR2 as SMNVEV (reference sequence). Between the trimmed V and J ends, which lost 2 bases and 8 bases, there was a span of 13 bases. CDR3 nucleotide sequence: TGTGCCAGCAGTTTAGGGCCCGGTCTGGATGAGCAGTTCTTC. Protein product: CASSLGPGLDEQFF.

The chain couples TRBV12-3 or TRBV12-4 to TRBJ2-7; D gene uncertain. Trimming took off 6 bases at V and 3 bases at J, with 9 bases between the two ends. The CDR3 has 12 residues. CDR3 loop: CASSTEHYEQYF. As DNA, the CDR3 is TGTGCCAGCAGCACTGAGCACTACGAGCAGTACTTC.

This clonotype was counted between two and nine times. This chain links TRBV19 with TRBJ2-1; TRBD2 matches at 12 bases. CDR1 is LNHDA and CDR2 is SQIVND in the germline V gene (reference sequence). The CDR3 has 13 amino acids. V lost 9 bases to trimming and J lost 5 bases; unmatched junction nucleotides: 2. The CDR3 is CASGLAGNNEQFF. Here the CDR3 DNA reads TGTGCCAGCGGACTAGCGGGAAACAATGAGCAGTTCTTC.

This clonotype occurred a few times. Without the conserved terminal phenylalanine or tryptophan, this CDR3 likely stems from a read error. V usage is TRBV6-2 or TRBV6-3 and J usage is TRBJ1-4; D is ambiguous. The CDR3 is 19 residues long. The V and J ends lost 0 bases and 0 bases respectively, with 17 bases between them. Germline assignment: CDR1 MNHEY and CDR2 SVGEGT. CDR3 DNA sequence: TGTGCCAGCAGTTACTCTATCTACAGCCACTTAACAACTAATGAAAAACTGTTTATT. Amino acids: CASSYSIYSHLTTNEKLFI.

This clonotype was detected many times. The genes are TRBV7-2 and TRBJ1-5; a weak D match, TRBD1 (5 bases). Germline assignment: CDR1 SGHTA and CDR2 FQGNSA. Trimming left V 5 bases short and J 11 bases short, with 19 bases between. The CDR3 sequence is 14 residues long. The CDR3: CASSQMAGGVAQHF. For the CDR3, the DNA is TGTGCCAGCAGCCAGATGGCGGGAGGGGTGGCCCAGCATTTT.

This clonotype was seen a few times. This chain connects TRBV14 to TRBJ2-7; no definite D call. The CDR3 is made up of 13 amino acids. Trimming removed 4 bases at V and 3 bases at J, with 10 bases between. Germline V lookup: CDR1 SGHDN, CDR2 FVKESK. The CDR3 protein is CASSPGNGYEQYF. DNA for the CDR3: TGTGCCAGCAGCCCCGGAAACGGCTACGAGCAGTACTTC.

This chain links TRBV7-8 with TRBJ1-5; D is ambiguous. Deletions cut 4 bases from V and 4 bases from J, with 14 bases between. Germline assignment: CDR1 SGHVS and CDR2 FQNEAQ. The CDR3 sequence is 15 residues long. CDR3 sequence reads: CASSSDLWGNQPQHF. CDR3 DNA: TGTGCCAGCAGCTCTGACCTTTGGGGAAATCAGCCCCAGCATTTT.

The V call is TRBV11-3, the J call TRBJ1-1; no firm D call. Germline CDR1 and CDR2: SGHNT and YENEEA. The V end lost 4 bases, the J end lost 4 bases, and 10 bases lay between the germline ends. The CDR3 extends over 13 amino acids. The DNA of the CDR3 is TGTGCCAGCAGCTCCCACCCGGGCACTGAAGCTTTCTTT. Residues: CASSSHPGTEAFF.